Sequencing of this T cell receptor beta chain was carried out in a study of beta chain features in type 1 diabetes (dated by TCRdb to 2017 to 2018). At the level of the whole study: Mean age, gender distribution, total cell number and subset yield were not different between patients and healthy donors. In the study, TCRB repertoires of sorted circulating CD4+ T cell subsets from recently diagnosed type 1 diabetes patients were compared with those of matched healthy donors. A total of 100 million to 110 million sorted cells were examined across all samples, and a strong correlation was observed between cell number per subset and RNA yield. Regulatory and stem cell-like memory subsets were isolated from only 8 patients and about eight healthy donors, whereas naive and central memory subsets came from all 30 or so donors. General findings and caveats noted by the study authors: Naive, central memory and regulatory TCRB repertoires appeared to be more similar among patients than among healthy donors. In all four CD4+ subsets, TCRB CDR3 length was moderately but significantly shorter in type 1 diabetes patients. Because cDNA was sequenced instead of genomic DNA, activated cells with high expression could be over-represented, although the groups did not differ in activation or CD3 levels. Patients with type 1 diabetes made fewer insertions and deleted more nucleotides at VDJ recombination sites, implying thymic rearrangement abnormalities. Only small numbers of individuals were included in the HLA sub-analyses, which left unresolved whether HLA type had any influence on TCRB rearrangement. PCR may preferentially amplify shorter templates, but because patient and control samples were amplified and corrected together, any resulting skew would affect both groups equally.

The sample holds a few counts of this clone. The target of this receptor is not known. No base-level quality is on record; no much larger clone is a single base apart. The High Capacity cDNA Reverse Transcription Kit was used to reverse transcribe all of the isolated RNA, meaning that expressed TCRB transcripts were what got sequenced. Deep immunoSEQ sequencing was applied to naive, central memory and regulatory T cell samples, giving an average of around 4 million total reads per sample. Sorted cells were lysed in RLT buffer, and RNA was extracted using DNase-treated RNeasy Micro or Mini kits according to cell number. Each cell subset was processed separately to prevent cross-contamination, with patient and healthy donor samples processed together. The immunoSEQ multiplex PCR was used to amplify TCRB sequences from cDNA, yielding 87-bp fragments that span the CDR3 region. Sequencing of the amplicons was performed on the Illumina HiSeq platform. The authors' pipeline ran thus. Synthetic template baselines were used to correct PCR bias computationally, reads within Hamming distance 2 were collapsed, and singletons that could not be merged were discarded. Reads were aligned to IMGT to assign V, D and J genes, CDR3 length, and insertions or deletions at six rearrangement sites. Clonotype counts were normalized to sorted cell number within each subset before computing true diversity and Gini coefficients with the tcR R package. The overlap coefficient, calculated on TCRB nucleotide sequences, was used to measure repertoire sharing. Out-of-frame TCRB sequences from naive cells were analyzed as a proxy for the pre-selection repertoire. TCRdb stores this immuneACCESS table with in-frame sequences only. Part of the clones is absent; in the studies checked, under half of the shortfall reflects unresolved V genes, and no reason is known for the rest. V, J and clone size derive from that table, while D and trimming were established from the DNA sequence. In all, the sample holds fewer than 350,000 clones, and around 16% of those were seen once. The top ten clonotypes cover 0.015% to 0.017% of the sample.

The CDR3 has 13 amino acids, counting the end cysteine and phenylalanine. Just CDR3 DNA is preserved here, 39 bases in frame from base 1. At the junction V is shortened by 5 bases and J by 5 bases, with 10 bases in between. In the germline V gene, CDR1 corresponds to SGHAT and CDR2 to FQNNGV. From each donor, a single peripheral blood sample of approximately 110 mL on average was drawn into heparinised tubes. A BD FACSAria II and a panel including CD45RO, CCR7, CD25, CD127, CD95 and CD27 were used to sort naive, central memory, regulatory and stem cell-like memory CD4+ T cells. Purity was above 95% for every sorted population. PBMCs were isolated right away by Lymphoprep density gradient centrifugation and were stained directly, without culture. So that batch effects would be minimized, each experiment stained and sorted samples in pairs, pairing one healthy donor with one patient.

The chain was built from TRBV11-2 and TRBJ2-1; a weak D assignment points to TRBD2 (5 bases agree). This receptor was obtained from a man between 18 and 35 years old with type 1 diabetes. Input material: naive CD4+ T cells from blood. The sample's cell subset or site, from its label and the paper: true naive CD4+ T cells. The CDR3 has the sequence CASSPGIHNEQFF. The DNA is as follows: TGTGCCAGCAGCCCCGGGATCCACAATGAGCAGTTCTTC.